This paragraph reports one T cell receptor (beta chain). Its matching antigen is unknown. Trimming stripped 4 bases from V and 7 bases from J, with 8 bases between. This CDR3 is 12 amino acids long. Per the germline V gene, CDR1 is ENHRY and CDR2 is SYGVKD. The table came from immunoSEQ multiplex PCR; TCRdb's copy has only in-frame clones and leaves some out. Among tens of thousands of clones listed, 80% to 95% were seen once. The source of the sample is a study of T cell responses to AZD1222 COVID-19 vaccine. Study results and caveats: Spike-specific TCR breadth rose after two AZD1222 doses, and depth rose as well. Reportedly, nearly half the spike-specific TCRs target unmutated variant regions.

The material was peripheral blood, obtained 28 days after the second AZD1222 dose. J is TRBJ1-5 and V is TRBV10-3; weak D call: TRBD1 (5 bases). The TCR originated in an adult who received the AZD1222 COVID-19 vaccine. CDR3 loop: CAISAGQQPQHF. CDR3 nucleotides: TGTGCCATCAGTGCAGGGCAACAGCCCCAGCATTTT.